Below, one T cell receptor beta chain is given with its context. Construction of the TCR beta libraries employed iRepertoire HTBI primers in conjunction with Arm-PCR of CDR3 regions. TCRdb independently ran MiXCR on the multiplex PCR reads; one entry per CDR3 protein. Among about 420,000 distinct CDR3 sequences, around 22% were seen once, and the ten largest hold about a quarter. V trimming: 0 bases; J trimming: 0 bases; junction bases outside the gene matches: 2. CDR1 SGHKS and CDR2 YYEKEE come from the germline V gene (reference sequence). The CDR3 is 15 residues long. Time point described: persistent/refractory GD, antithyroid drugs over 5 years with positive TRAb. Scientists built the TCR library using RNA that was extracted from PBMCs. The data derive from a study of regulatory T cells in long-lasting Graves disease.

This clonotype was obtained from a female donor with Graves disease. The sequences come from peripheral blood mononuclear cells (PBMCs), collected when the disease was refractory, from a patient treated with antithyroid drugs. The chain combines TRBV5-5 with TRBJ1-2; TRBD1 matches at 7 bases. CDR3 coding DNA: TGTGCCAGCAGCTTGGTCCAGGGGGCTAACTATGGCTACACCTTC. This encodes CASSLVQGANYGYTF. Full variable domain (rest looked up from reference TRBV5-5 and TRBJ1-2): DAGVTQSPTHLIKTRGQQVTLRCSPISGHKSVSWYQQVLGQGPQFIFQYYEKEERGRGNFPDRFSARQFPNYSSELNVNALLLGDSALYLCASSLVQGANYGYTFGSGTRLTVV.